What follows are 10 T cell receptor beta chains derived from one specimen sequenced in a study of T-cell reconstitution after alpha-beta-depleted transplantation in children. The authors prepared the TCRbeta library with unique molecular identifiers. Via MiXCR, TCRdb re-called the PCR reads, giving one row per CDR3 protein. The sample lists 120,000 to 150,000 distinct CDR3 sequences, about 9% occurring once. Sequenced here: PBMCs, mostly from graft donor cells, sampled 180 days after TCRalphabeta/CD19-depleted stem cell transplant. The origin of the receptors is a female patient between 2 and 15 years old who had a stem cell transplant for congenital amegakaryocytic thrombocytopenia, so the T cells may come from the graft donor.

This clonotype was picked up many times. The chain employs TRBV7-2 and TRBJ2-2; D call uncertain. Germline V lookup: CDR1 SGHTA, CDR2 FQGNSA. Trimming took 1 base from V and 6 from J, leaving 12 bases between them. The CDR3 has 15 amino acids. The CDR3 protein is CASSLVARIPGELFF. The CDR3 bases are TGTGCCAGCAGCTTAGTGGCTAGGATACCCGGGGAGCTGTTTTTT.

On this clonotype itself: This may arise from a read error, as a much more abundant clone is one base away. This chain joins TRBV7-2 and TRBJ2-7; maybe TRBD1 (6 bases). Germline CDR1 reads SGHTA; CDR2 reads FQGNSA. V shed 2 bases and J shed 2 bases, with 7 bases lying between them. The CDR3 consists of 13 residues. As DNA, the CDR3 is TGTGCCAGCAGCTTAAACAGGGCCTACGAGCAGTACTTC. The encoded protein is CASSLNRAYEQYF.

The chain is built from TRBV10-3 and TRBJ2-1, with D perhaps TRBD1 or TRBD2 (5 bases each). Trimming pared 7 bases from V and 6 bases from J, leaving 16 bases between. Germline V CDR1 and CDR2: ENHRY, SYGVKD. The CDR3 extends over 14 amino acids. The CDR3 is CAITEGTRVNEQFF. The DNA for the CDR3 is TGTGCCATCACCGAGGGGACGAGGGTCAATGAGCAGTTCTTC.

This clonotype was detected ten times or more. The V and J genes are TRBV20-1 and TRBJ2-7; either TRBD1 or TRBD2 may supply D (5 bases each). CDR3 size: 13 residues. Trimming took 1 base from V and 5 from J, leaving 12 bases between them. Germline loops: CDR1 DFQATT, CDR2 SNEGSKA (reference sequence). The CDR3 DNA follows: TGCAGTGCTAGAGTTAGCAGGGACCACGAGCAGTACTTC. This codes for CSARVSRDHEQYF.

This clonotype has ten or more counts. V usage is TRBV7-8 and J usage is TRBJ1-1, with D possibly matching TRBD1 (6 bases). Germline CDR1 is SGHVS and CDR2 is FQNEAQ. The CDR3 consists of 14 residues. The V gene lost 6 bases and the J gene lost 1 base, with 12 bases spanning the gap. CDR3 amino acids: CASSFEGGNTEAFF. CDR3 DNA sequence: TGTGCCAGCAGTTTTGAGGGGGGGAACACTGAAGCTTTCTTT.

J is TRBJ2-7 and V is TRBV6-5, with D perhaps TRBD2 (6 bases). Germline CDR1 is MNHEY and CDR2 is SVGAGI. The CDR3 loop spans 17 amino acids. V was trimmed by 0 bases and J by 3 bases, leaving 18 bases between them. Here the CDR3 reads CASSYSSRLGGYYEQYF. CDR3 in DNA: TGTGCCAGCAGTTACTCGAGTCGGTTGGGGGGTTACTACGAGCAGTACTTC.

Concerning this clonotype: A much larger clone differs from this one at a single base, so this may be a read error. J is TRBJ1-2 and V is TRBV2, with a tentative D call TRBD1 (5 bases). Germline CDR1 and CDR2: SNHLY and FYNNEI. The CDR3 is made up of 14 amino acids. The CDR3 protein is CASSVVDNNYGYAF. The CDR3, as DNA: TGTGCCAGCAGTGTCGTGGACAACAACTATGGCTACGCCTTC.

The table lists this clonotype with many counts. The rearrangement links TRBV5-6 to TRBJ1-4, with D perhaps matching TRBD1 (5 bases). The germline gives CDR1 SGHDT, CDR2 YYEEEE. CDR3 length equals 13 residues. The germline V and J ends were trimmed by 4 bases and 8 bases, with 12 bases remaining between them. CDR3 sequence: CASSRVSGEKLFF. The CDR3 DNA follows: TGTGCCAGCAGCAGAGTCTCAGGGGAAAAACTGTTTTTT.

The table lists this clonotype with a few counts. The V call is TRBV6-1, the J call TRBJ1-6, with a weak D call TRBD1 (6 bases). CDR1 is MNHNS and CDR2 is SASEGT in the germline V gene. The CDR3 is 14 amino acids. V was cut by 6 bases and J by 7 bases, with 13 bases left in between. CDR3 bases: TGTGCCAGCAGCAAGGACAGTACGAATTCACCCCTCCACTTT. Its protein is CASSKDSTNSPLHF.

This clonotype was seen many times. This chain connects TRBV7-2 to TRBJ1-2, with no clear D. Between the trimmed V and J ends, which lost 5 bases and 8 bases, there was a span of 12 bases. Germline V lookup: CDR1 SGHTA, CDR2 FQGNSA. The CDR3 contains 12 residues. In DNA, the CDR3 is TGTGCCAGCAGCCTACCTTTGGGGGGCTACACCTTC. As protein: CASSLPLGGYTF.